This passage covers 3 T cell receptor beta chains from one sample sequenced in a study of vaccination effects on CD4 cells after COVID-19. Profiled with immunoSEQ multiplex PCR; TCRdb holds only in-frame clones, not every one. This sample carries 42,000 or so clones, roughly 65% of them seen once, and the ten largest clones take over 25%. Antigen-specific CD4+ T cells were first expanded with viral peptide pools by the ViraFEST assay and only then sequenced. After roughly 10 days in culture, the CD4+ T cells were isolated. PCR confirmed that the person was infected with SARS-CoV-2 between March and December 2020. Antigen specificity for these receptors is unknown. The input for sequencing was CD4+ T cells from PBMCs cultured with a peptide pool, taken before COVID-19 vaccination. Receptors originate from a human donor who had a prior SARS-CoV-2 infection.

The rearrangement joins TRBV2 to TRBJ2-1; D possibly corresponds to TRBD2 (6 bases). This CDR3 region has 13 residues. V shed 3 bases and J shed 15 bases, with 18 bases lying between them. From germline, CDR1 is SNHLY and CDR2 FYNNEI. The CDR3 is CASSEVVQRVPFF. The CDR3 DNA sequence: TGTGCCAGCAGTGAGGTAGTCCAGCGGGTTCCGTTCTTC.

The rearrangement links TRBV18 to TRBJ2-2, with a weak D call TRBD2 (5 bases). This CDR3 is 16 amino acids long. Trimming removed 4 bases at V and 4 bases at J, with 16 bases between. CDR1 KGHSH and CDR2 LQKENI come from the germline V gene. CDR3 DNA sequence: TGTGCCAGCTCACAAAGTTCTGCTAGCAGCACCGGGGAGCTGTTTTTT. Translated, it gives CASSQSSASSTGELFF.

The V call is TRBV6-4, the J call TRBJ1-1; 7 bases line up with TRBD1. The length of the CDR3 is 14 residues. With V trimmed by 0 bases and J by 4 bases, 2 bases remained unmatched. Germline CDR1 reads MRHNA; CDR2 reads SNTAGT. This CDR3 reads CASSDSDRATEAFF. CDR3 in DNA: TGTGCCAGCAGTGACTCCGACAGGGCCACTGAAGCTTTCTTT.